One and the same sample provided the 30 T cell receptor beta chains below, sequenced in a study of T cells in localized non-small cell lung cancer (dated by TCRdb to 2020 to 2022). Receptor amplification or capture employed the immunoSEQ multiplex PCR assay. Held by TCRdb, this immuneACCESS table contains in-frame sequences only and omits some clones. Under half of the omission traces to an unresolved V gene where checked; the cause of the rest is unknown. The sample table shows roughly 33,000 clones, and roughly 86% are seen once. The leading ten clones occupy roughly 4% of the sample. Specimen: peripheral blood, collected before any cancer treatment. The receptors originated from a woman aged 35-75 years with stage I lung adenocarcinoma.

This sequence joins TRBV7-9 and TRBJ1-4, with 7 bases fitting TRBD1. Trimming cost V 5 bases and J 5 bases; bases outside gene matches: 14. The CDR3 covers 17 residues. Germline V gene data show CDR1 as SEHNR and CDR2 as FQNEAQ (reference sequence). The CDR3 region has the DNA TGTGCCAGCAGCGACCGCCGGGACAGAACCGACAATGAAAAACTGTTTTTT. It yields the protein CASSDRRDRTDNEKLFF.

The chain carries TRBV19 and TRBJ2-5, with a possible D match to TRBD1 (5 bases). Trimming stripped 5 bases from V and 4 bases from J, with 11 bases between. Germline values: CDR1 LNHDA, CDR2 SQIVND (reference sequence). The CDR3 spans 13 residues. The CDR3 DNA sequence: TGTGCCAGTAGTGACAGTCCTCGAGAGACCCAGTACTTC. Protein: CASSDSPRETQYF.

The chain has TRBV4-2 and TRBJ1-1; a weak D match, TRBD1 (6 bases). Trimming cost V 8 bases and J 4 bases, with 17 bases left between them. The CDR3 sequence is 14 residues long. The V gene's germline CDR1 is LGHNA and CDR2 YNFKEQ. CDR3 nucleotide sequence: TGTGCCAGCGAGAGGACAGTTAGGAGCACTGAAGCTTTCTTT. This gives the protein CASERTVRSTEAFF.

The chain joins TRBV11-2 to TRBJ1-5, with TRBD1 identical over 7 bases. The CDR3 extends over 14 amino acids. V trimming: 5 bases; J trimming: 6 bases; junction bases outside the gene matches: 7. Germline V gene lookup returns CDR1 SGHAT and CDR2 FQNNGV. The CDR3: CASSRDRESQPQHF. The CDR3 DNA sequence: TGTGCCAGCAGCCGTGACAGGGAGTCTCAGCCCCAGCATTTT.

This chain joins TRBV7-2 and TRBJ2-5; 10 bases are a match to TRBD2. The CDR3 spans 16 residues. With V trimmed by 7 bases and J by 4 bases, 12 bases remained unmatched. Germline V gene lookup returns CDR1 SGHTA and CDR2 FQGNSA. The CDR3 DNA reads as TGTGCCAGCAACGAGAATAGCGGGGGGCGGGTAGAGACCCAGTACTTC. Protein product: CASNENSGGRVETQYF.

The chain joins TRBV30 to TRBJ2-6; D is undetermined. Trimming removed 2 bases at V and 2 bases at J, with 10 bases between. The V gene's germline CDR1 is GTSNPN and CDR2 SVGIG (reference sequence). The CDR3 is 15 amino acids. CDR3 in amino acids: CAWSPFATGANVLTF. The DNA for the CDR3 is TGTGCCTGGAGTCCGTTCGCTACTGGGGCCAACGTCCTGACTTTC.

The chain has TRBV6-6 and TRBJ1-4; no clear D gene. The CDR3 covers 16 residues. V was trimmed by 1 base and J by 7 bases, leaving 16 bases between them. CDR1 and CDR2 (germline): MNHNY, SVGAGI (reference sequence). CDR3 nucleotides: TGTGCCAGCAGTTACTGGACGGGGAGCTCGCGTGAAAAACTGTTTTTT. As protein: CASSYWTGSSREKLFF.

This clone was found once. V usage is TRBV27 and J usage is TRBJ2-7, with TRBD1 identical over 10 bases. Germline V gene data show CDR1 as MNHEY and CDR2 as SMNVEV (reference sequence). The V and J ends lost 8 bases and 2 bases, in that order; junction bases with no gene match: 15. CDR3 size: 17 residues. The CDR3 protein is CASGLRDRGFFPYEQYF. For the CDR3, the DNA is TGTGCCAGCGGACTCCGGGACAGGGGATTTTTCCCCTACGAGCAGTACTTC.

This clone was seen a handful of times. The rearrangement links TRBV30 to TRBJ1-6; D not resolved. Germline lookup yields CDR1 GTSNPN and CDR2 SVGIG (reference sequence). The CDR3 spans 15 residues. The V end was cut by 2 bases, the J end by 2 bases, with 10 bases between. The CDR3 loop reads CAWSLGIPYNSPLHF. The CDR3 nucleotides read TGTGCCTGGAGTTTGGGAATCCCCTATAATTCACCCCTCCACTTT.

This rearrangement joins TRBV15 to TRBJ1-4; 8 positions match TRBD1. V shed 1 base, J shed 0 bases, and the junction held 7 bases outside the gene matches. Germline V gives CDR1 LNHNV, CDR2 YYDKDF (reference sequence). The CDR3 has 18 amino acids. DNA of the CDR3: TGTGCCACCAGCAGAGGGAGGGGACAGGCCGCAACTAATGAAAAACTGTTTTTT. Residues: CATSRGRGQAATNEKLFF.

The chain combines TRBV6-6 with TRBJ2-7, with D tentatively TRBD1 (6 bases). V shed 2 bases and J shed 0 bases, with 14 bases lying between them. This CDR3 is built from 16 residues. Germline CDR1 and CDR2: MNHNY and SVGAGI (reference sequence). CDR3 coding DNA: TGTGCCAGCAGTTACGGGGAGCAGACAGGCTCCTACGAGCAGTACTTC. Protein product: CASSYGEQTGSYEQYF.

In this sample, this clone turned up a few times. CDR3 residues: CAISSDRGLMLTLHF. The CDR3 DNA sequence: TGTGCCATCAGTTCCGACAGGGGGCTAATGCTGACCCTCCACTTT. The rearrangement links TRBV10-3 to TRBJ1-6; 10 bases align to TRBD1. The CDR3 covers 15 residues. The junction had 12 bases not matched to a gene; V was cut back by 5 bases and J by 14 bases. Per germline, CDR1 ENHRY and CDR2 SYGVKD.

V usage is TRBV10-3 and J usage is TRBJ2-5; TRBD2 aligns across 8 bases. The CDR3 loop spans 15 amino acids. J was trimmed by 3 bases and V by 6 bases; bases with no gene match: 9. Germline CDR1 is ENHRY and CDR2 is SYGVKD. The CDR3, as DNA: TGTGCCATCAGGGACCTAGCGGGCTCCAAAGAGACCCAGTACTTC. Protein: CAIRDLAGSKETQYF.

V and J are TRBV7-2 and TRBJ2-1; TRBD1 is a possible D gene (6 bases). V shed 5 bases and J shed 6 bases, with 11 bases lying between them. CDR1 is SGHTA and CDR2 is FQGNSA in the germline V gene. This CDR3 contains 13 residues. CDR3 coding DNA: TGTGCCAGCAGCCCCTGGGACATCAATGAGCAGTTCTTC. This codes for CASSPWDINEQFF.

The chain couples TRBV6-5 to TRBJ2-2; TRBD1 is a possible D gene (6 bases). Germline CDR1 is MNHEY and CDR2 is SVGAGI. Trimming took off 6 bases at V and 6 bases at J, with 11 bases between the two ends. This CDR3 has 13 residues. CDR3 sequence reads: CASSQDSSGELFF. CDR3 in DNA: TGTGCCAGCAGCCAGGACAGTTCCGGGGAGCTGTTTTTT.

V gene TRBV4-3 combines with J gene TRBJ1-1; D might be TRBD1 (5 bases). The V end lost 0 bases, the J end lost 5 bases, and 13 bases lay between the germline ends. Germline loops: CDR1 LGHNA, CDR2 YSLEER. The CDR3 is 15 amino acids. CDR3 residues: CASSQDARGGTEAFF. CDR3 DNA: TGCGCCAGCAGCCAAGATGCTCGGGGGGGGACTGAAGCTTTCTTT.

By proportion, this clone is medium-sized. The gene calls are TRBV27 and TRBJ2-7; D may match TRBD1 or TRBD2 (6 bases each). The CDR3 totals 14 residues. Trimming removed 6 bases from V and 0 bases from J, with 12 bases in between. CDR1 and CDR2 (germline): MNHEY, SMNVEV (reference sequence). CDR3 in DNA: TGTGCCAGCAGCTCGGGGGCGAGCTCCTACGAGCAGTACTTC. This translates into CASSSGASSYEQYF.

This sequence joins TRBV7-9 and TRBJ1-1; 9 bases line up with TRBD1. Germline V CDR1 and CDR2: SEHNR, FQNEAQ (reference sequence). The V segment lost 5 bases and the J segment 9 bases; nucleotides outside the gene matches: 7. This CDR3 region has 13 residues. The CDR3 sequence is CASSSPGQGQAFF. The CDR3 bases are TGTGCCAGCAGCAGCCCGGGACAGGGACAAGCTTTCTTT.

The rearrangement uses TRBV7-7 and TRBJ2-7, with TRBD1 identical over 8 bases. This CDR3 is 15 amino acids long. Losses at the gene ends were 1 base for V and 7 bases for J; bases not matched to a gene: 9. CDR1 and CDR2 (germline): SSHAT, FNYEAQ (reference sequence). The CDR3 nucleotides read TGTGCCAGCAGCTTAGGGCAGGGGGCCCCCTGGGAGCAGTACTTC. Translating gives CASSLGQGAPWEQYF.

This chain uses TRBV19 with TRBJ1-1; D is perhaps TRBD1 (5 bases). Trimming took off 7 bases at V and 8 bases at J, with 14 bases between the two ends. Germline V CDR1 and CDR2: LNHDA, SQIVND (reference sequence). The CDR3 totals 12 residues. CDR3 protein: CASIGAPREAFF. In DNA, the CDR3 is TGTGCCAGTATAGGGGCACCGAGAGAAGCTTTCTTT.

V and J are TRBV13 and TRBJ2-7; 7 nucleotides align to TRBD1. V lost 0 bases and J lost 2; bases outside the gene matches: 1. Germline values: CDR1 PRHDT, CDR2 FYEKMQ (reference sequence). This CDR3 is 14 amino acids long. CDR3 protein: CASSLGQGAYEQYF. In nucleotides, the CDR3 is TGTGCCAGCAGCTTAGGTCAGGGGGCCTACGAGCAGTACTTC.

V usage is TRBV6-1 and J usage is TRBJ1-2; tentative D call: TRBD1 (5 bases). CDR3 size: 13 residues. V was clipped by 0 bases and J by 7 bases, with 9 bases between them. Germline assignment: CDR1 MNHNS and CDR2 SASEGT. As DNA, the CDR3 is TGTGCCAGCAGTGAAGCAGGGGAGGGTGGCTACACCTTC. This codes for CASSEAGEGGYTF.

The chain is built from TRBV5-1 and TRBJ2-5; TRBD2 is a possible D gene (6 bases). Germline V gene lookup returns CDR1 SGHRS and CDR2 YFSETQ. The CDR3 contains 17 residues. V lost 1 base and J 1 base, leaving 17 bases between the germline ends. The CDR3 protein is CASSLRGATLTQETQYF. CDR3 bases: TGCGCCAGCAGCTTGCGCGGGGCAACACTCACCCAAGAGACCCAGTACTTC.

For the CDR3, the DNA is TGTGCCTGGATGACGCCAGGCGGGCCGCGCAGCTCGAGGGGAAACACCATATATTTT. It encodes CAWMTPGGPRSSRGNTIYF. The chain employs TRBV30 and TRBJ1-3; no clear D. This CDR3 is 19 amino acids long. Per the germline V gene, CDR1 is GTSNPN and CDR2 is SVGIG (reference sequence). The V gene lost 4 bases and the J gene lost 4 bases, with 29 bases spanning the gap.

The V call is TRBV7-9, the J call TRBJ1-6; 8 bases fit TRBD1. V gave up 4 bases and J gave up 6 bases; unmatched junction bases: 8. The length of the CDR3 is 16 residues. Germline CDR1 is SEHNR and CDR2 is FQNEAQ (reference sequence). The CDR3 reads CASSSLGQGINSPLHF. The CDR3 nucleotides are TGTGCCAGCAGCTCCCTAGGACAGGGAATTAATTCACCCCTCCACTTT.

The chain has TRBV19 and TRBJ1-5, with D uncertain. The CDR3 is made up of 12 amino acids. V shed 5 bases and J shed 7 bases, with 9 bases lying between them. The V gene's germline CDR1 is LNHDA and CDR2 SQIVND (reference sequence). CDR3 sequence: CASSVAQQPQHF. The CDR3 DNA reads TGTGCCAGTAGTGTTGCCCAGCAGCCCCAGCATTTT. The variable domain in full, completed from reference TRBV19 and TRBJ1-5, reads DGGITQSPKYLFRKEGQNVTLSCEQNLNHDAMYWYRQDPGQGLRLIYYSQIVNDFQKGDIAEGYSVSREKKESFPLTVTSAQKNPTAFYLCASSVAQQPQHFGDGTRLSIL.

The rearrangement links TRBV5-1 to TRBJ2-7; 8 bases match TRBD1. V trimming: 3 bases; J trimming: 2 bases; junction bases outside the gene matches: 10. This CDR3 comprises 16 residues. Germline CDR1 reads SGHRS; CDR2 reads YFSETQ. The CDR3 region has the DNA TGCGCCAGCAGCTCTCCGGACAGGGAGATTACCTACGAGCAGTACTTC. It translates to CASSSPDREITYEQYF. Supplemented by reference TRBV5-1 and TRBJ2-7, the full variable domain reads KAGVTQTPRYLIKTRGQQVTLSCSPISGHRSVSWYQQTPGQGLQFLFEYFSETQRNKGNFPGRFSGRQFSNSRSEMNVSTLELGDSALYLCASSSPDREITYEQYFGPGTRLTVT.

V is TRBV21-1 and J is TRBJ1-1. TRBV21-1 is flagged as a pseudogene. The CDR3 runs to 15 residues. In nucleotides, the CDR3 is TGTGCCAGCAGCGAAAGGAGGGCCCGGTTAACTGAAGCTTTCTTT. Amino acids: CASSERRARLTEAFF.

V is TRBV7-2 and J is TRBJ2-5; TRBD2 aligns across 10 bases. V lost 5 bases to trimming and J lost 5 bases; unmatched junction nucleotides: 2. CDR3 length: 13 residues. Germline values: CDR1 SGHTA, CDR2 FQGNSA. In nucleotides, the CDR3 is TGTGCCAGCAGCCAGACTAGCGGGGAGACCCAGTACTTC. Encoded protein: CASSQTSGETQYF.

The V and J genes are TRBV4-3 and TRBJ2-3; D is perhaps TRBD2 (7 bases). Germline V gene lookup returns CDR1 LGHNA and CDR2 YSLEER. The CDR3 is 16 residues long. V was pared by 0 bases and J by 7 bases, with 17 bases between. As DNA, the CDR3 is TGCGCCAGCAGCCAAGATCGGGCGGGGGCCTCTAATACGCAGTATTTT. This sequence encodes CASSQDRAGASNTQYF.